Listed below are T cell receptor beta chains from one sample, sequenced in a study of control samples from healthy donors and cancer patients. The assay was immunoSEQ multiplex PCR, and TCRdb's table has in-frame clones only and misses some. The sample yields 150,000 to 180,000 clones, around 95% seen once. Specimen: blood. All receptors derive from a man in his forties or fifties in good health. CDR3s include the opening cysteine and the closing phenylalanine or tryptophan. Each record gives: CDR3 length, J gene, clone size, V gene, D gene, CDR3 DNA, CDR3 protein. The D gene is left open where the match is weak. Size values are once, few and many counts, or a class for expanded clones, and some rows have none.

length: 14; J: TRBJ2-2; size: .; V: TRBV27; D: .; DNA: TGTGCCAGCAGTTTATCCCGTGTCGCCGGGGAGCTGTTTTTT; CDR3: CASSLSRVAGELFF
length: 13; J: TRBJ1-5; size: .; V: TRBV27; D: .; DNA: TGTGCCAGCAGTTTATCCGTTGGTCAGCCCCAGCATTTT; CDR3: CASSLSVGQPQHF
length: 15; J: TRBJ1-1; size: .; V: TRBV28; D: .; DNA: TGTGCCAGCAGTCCAACAGGGAGAAGGAACACTGAAGCTTTCTTT; CDR3: CASSPTGRRNTEAFF
length: 14; J: TRBJ2-1; size: .; V: TRBV11-2; D: TRBD1; DNA: TGTGCCGCGGGTCGGGACAGGGGGCGAGGTGAGCAGTTCTTC; CDR3: CAAGRDRGRGEQFF
length: 14; J: TRBJ1-2; size: .; V: TRBV9; D: TRBD1; DNA: TGTGCCAGCAGCGCAGGACAGGGCCGCTATGGCTACACCTTC; CDR3: CASSAGQGRYGYTF
length: 12; J: TRBJ1-1; size: .; V: TRBV5-5; D: .; DNA: TGTGCCAGCAGCACGACGGGGCCCTGGGCTTTCTTT; CDR3: CASSTTGPWAFF
length: 15; J: TRBJ1-5; size: .; V: TRBV5-3; D: .; DNA: TGTGCCAGAAGCCTAGACACAGCAAGCAATCAGCCCCAGCATTTT; CDR3: CARSLDTASNQPQHF
length: 15; J: TRBJ2-2; size: .; V: TRBV18; D: .; DNA: TGTGCCAGCTCACCGGGCGGGCGAAACACCGGGGAGCTGTTTTTT; CDR3: CASSPGGRNTGELFF
length: 15; J: TRBJ1-6; size: .; V: TRBV7-9; D: .; DNA: TGTGCCAGCAGCCCCACAGGTCGGCTTGGTTCACCCCTCCACTTT; CDR3: CASSPTGRLGSPLHF
length: 17; J: TRBJ2-2; size: .; V: TRBV5-1; D: TRBD1; DNA: TGCGCCAGCACCAACGCGGTTGGGACAGCTCAAACCGGGGAGCTGTTTTTT; CDR3: CASTNAVGTAQTGELFF
length: 17; J: TRBJ2-2; size: .; V: TRBV24-1; D: TRBD1; DNA: TGTGCCACCAGTGGGGGACAGGGCCCAGGGATCACCGGGGAGCTGTTTTTT; CDR3: CATSGGQGPGITGELFF
length: 14; J: TRBJ1-4; size: .; V: TRBV6-6; D: TRBD1; DNA: TGTGCCAGCAACGGACAGGAAATTGATGAAAAACTGTTTTTT; CDR3: CASNGQEIDEKLFF
length: 15; J: TRBJ1-2; size: .; V: TRBV4-3; D: .; DNA: TGCGCCAGCAGTCGGACAGCGCTCGGAGACTATGGCTACACCTTC; CDR3: CASSRTALGDYGYTF
length: 16; J: TRBJ1-3; size: once; V: TRBV3-1/TRBV3-2; D: .; DNA: TGTGCCAGCACCCTGTCCTGGGGGAACTCTGGAAACACCATATATTTT; CDR3: CASTLSWGNSGNTIYF
length: 14; J: TRBJ2-2; size: .; V: TRBV9; D: .; DNA: TGTGCCAGCAGCGTAGGCAGGGTGACCGGGGAGCTGTTTTTT; CDR3: CASSVGRVTGELFF
length: 15; J: TRBJ1-2; size: .; V: TRBV7-2; D: .; DNA: TGTGCCAGCAGCTTCACCGGAGGGGCCGGCTTGGGCTACACCTTC; CDR3: CASSFTGGAGLGYTF
length: 14; J: TRBJ2-7; size: .; V: TRBV19; D: TRBD1; DNA: TGTGCCAGTAGTATAGACAGGGGGTACGGCGAGCAGTACTTC; CDR3: CASSIDRGYGEQYF